This T cell receptor (beta chain) was obtained from a study of identifying expanded T cells in peripheral blood. Study results and caveats: About 1.3 clones differed between technical replicates, versus approximately 16 and 20 over time.

The table came from immunoSEQ multiplex PCR; TCRdb's copy has only in-frame clones and leaves some out. Found here are about 100,000 clones, approximately 89% of them singletons; the top ten hold less than 7%. Concerning this clone itself: Its target is unknown.

Trimming left V 2 bases short and J 7 bases short, with 11 bases between. The CDR3 runs 13 residues. The germline CDR1 and CDR2 sequences are MNHNS and SASEGT. The sequence was collected from a person between 18 and 69 years old in good health. The V gene is TRBV6-1, the J gene TRBJ1-2; TRBD1 is a possible D gene (6 bases). Sequenced material: blood. The CDR3 region has the DNA TGTGCCAGCAGTGAATCAGGGGTTGGTGGCTACACCTTC. This encodes CASSESGVGGYTF.